Given below is one T cell receptor beta chain in context. This sample stems from a study of technical replicates of blood from several donors. Germline CDR1 and CDR2: LGHNT and FRNRAP. Germline trimming cut 2 bases from V and 0 bases from J; bases unmatched to any gene: 7. The CDR3 has 19 amino acids. Sequencing was performed with immunoSEQ multiplex PCR; in TCRdb, only in-frame clones are kept and a portion is missing. Of 82,000 or so clones listed, roughly 95% are singletons. This sequence originates from a human donor in good health. Sequenced material: T cells isolated from PBMCs. The chain couples TRBV12-5 to TRBJ2-6, with 10 bases fitting TRBD1. CDR3: CASGLTGQGSFSGANVLTF. The CDR3 region has the DNA TGTGCTAGTGGTTTGACGGGACAGGGGTCATTCTCTGGGGCCAACGTCCTGACTTTC.